A selection of T cell receptor beta chains follows, all from one sample in a study of OX40 agonist ivuxolimab in advanced cancers. The data were produced by immunoSEQ multiplex PCR, yet TCRdb's version contains in-frame clones alone and is incomplete. The table shows some 35,000 clones, with over 75% occurring only once. The sequenced sample was CD4+ or CD8+ T cells sorted from blood, obtained in a trial of the OX40 agonist ivuxolimab. The receptors derive from an adult with an advanced solid tumor such as melanoma, head and neck, liver or kidney cancer. CDR3s include the opening cysteine and the closing phenylalanine or tryptophan. D genes are given only for firm matches. Where a row states a size, it is once, few, many or the class of an expanded clone; other rows omit it.

d_call clone_size j_call v_call cdr3_aa cdr3_nt
. . TRBJ2-3 TRBV30 CAWSVRGVGADTQYF TGTGCCTGGAGTGTACGGGGAGTAGGAGCAGATACGCAGTATTTT
. . TRBJ1-2 TRBV9 CASSTDTSYGYTF TGTGCCAGCAGCACCGACACGAGCTATGGCTACACCTTC
. . TRBJ2-3 TRBV7-9 CASSLGASDADTQYF TGTGCCAGCAGCTTAGGTGCTAGCGACGCAGATACGCAGTATTTT
. . TRBJ1-2 TRBV10-1 CASSVGPNYGYTF TGCGCCAGCAGTGTTGGACCTAACTATGGCTACACCTTC
. . TRBJ1-5 TRBV5-1 CASSFEGDQPQHF TGCGCCAGCAGTTTCGAGGGTGACCAGCCCCAGCATTTT
. . TRBJ2-5 TRBV11-2 CASSRTTPSETQYF TGTGCCAGCAGCCGTACCACCCCGTCAGAGACCCAGTACTTC
. . TRBJ2-6 TRBV14 CASSQGQLSGANVLTF TGTGCCAGCAGCCAAGGACAGCTCTCTGGGGCCAACGTCCTGACTTTC
. . TRBJ2-5 TRBV6-1 CASSVFRAQETQYF TGTGCCAGCAGTGTGTTTCGAGCTCAAGAGACCCAGTACTTC
TRBD1 . TRBJ2-2 TRBV23-1 CASSPRTGQGAPRALFF TGCGCCAGCAGTCCACGCACGGGACAGGGGGCCCCCCGGGCGCTGTTTTTT
. . TRBJ1-4 TRBV5-1 CASSLGSRASTNEKLFF TGCGCCAGCAGCTTGGGTTCGAGAGCTTCAACTAATGAAAAACTGTTTTTT
TRBD1 . TRBJ2-7 TRBV29-1 CSVAGQGIGYEQYF TGCAGCGTCGCGGGACAGGGGATAGGCTACGAGCAGTACTTC
. . TRBJ1-2 TRBV6-5 CASSYSPLRGYTF TGTGCCAGCAGTTACTCACCCCTCCGGGGCTACACCTTC
TRBD2 . TRBJ2-3 TRBV4-1 CASSQVQRGEDTQYF TGCGCCAGCAGCCAAGTTCAGCGGGGGGAAGATACGCAGTATTTT
. . TRBJ2-2 TRBV19 CASSKEGTHSLGVTGELFF TGTGCCAGTAGTAAGGAAGGGACACACTCTCTGGGGGTGACCGGGGAGCTGTTTTTT
. . TRBJ2-1 TRBV5-8 CASSLGGRPYNEQFF TGTGCCAGCAGCTTGGGGGGGCGTCCCTACAATGAGCAGTTCTTC
TRBD1 . TRBJ1-6 TRBV10-3 CAIRPGQDNSPLHF TGTGCCATCAGACCGGGACAGGATAATTCACCCCTCCACTTT
TRBD1 few TRBJ2-7 TRBV30 CAERTGGEQYF TGTGCTGAGAGGACAGGGGGCGAGCAGTACTTC
TRBD2 . TRBJ2-5 TRBV19 CASSTPGTSLETQYF TGTGCCAGTAGTACCCCCGGGACTAGCCTAGAGACCCAGTACTTC
. . TRBJ2-5 TRBV18 CASSPPSQETQYF TGTGCCAGCTCACCCCCCTCCCAAGAGACCCAGTACTTC
. . TRBJ1-2 TRBV29-1 CSVVVSGHGYTF TGCAGCGTTGTCGTGTCAGGACATGGCTACACCTTC
TRBD2 . TRBJ2-1 TRBV6-4 CASSAELAAYNEQFF TGTGCCAGCAGTGCGGAACTAGCGGCCTACAATGAGCAGTTCTTC
. few TRBJ2-1 TRBV5-3 CASTNNFMDGLNEQFF TGTGCCAGCACCAACAACTTCATGGACGGACTCAATGAGCAGTTCTTC
. . TRBJ2-5 TRBV6-4 CASSDPVTRETQYF TGTGCCAGCAGTGACCCCGTTACCCGGGAGACCCAGTACTTC
. few TRBJ2-2 TRBV6-5 CASKKQGTGELFF TGTGCCAGCAAGAAACAGGGCACCGGGGAGCTGTTTTTT
TRBD2 . TRBJ2-3 TRBV2 CATVGLAGAGSTDTQYF TGTGCCACGGTTGGACTAGCGGGGGCGGGGAGCACAGATACGCAGTATTTT
. . TRBJ2-1 TRBV19 CASSLENTYNEQFF TGTGCCAGTAGCCTCGAGAATACCTACAATGAGCAGTTCTTC
. . TRBJ2-5 TRBV6-6 CASSYSYRRETQYF TGTGCCAGCAGTTACTCTTACAGGAGAGAGACCCAGTACTTC
TRBD1 . TRBJ1-2 TRBV29-1 CSVDRGQGGDYGYTF TGCAGCGTTGACAGAGGACAGGGCGGAGATTATGGCTACACCTTC
. . TRBJ2-7 TRBV10-3 CAISDRDSKLYEQYF TGTGCCATCAGTGACAGGGACTCGAAACTCTACGAGCAGTACTTC
. . TRBJ1-6 TRBV25-1 CASKSGVGSYNSPLHF TGTGCCAGCAAATCCGGCGTGGGCTCCTATAATTCACCCCTCCACTTT
. . TRBJ2-1 TRBV10-3 CAISAERPPYNEQFF TGTGCCATCAGTGCCGAGCGGCCACCCTACAATGAGCAGTTCTTC
. . TRBJ1-1 TRBV7-2 CASSLGLGPNEAFF TGTGCCAGCAGCTTAGGATTGGGACCAAATGAAGCTTTCTTT
TRBD1 . TRBJ1-6 TRBV18 CASSKAGGYNSPLHF TGTGCCAGCTCAAAAGCAGGGGGATATAATTCACCCCTCCACTTT
TRBD2 . TRBJ2-1 TRBV10-1 CASSEVGLASNEQFF TGCGCCAGCAGTGAAGTAGGACTAGCCTCCAATGAGCAGTTCTTC
. . TRBJ2-2 TRBV2 CASRTGPQGHTGELFF TGTGCCAGCAGGACGGGGCCCCAGGGTCACACCGGGGAGCTGTTTTTT
. . TRBJ1-4 TRBV9 CASSVKRGDATNEKLFF TGTGCCAGCAGCGTAAAAAGGGGGGATGCAACTAATGAAAAACTGTTTTTT
TRBD1 . TRBJ2-7 TRBV5-3 CARRLPGQGSYEQYF TGTGCCAGAAGATTACCGGGACAGGGTTCCTACGAGCAGTACTTC
TRBD2 . TRBJ2-7 TRBV29-1 CSVVLAGGGYEQYF TGCAGCGTCGTTCTAGCGGGGGGCGGTTACGAGCAGTACTTC
. . TRBJ2-5 TRBV11-2 CASSLKGGAGETQYF TGTGCCAGCAGCTTAAAAGGGGGCGCGGGGGAGACCCAGTACTTC
. . TRBJ2-1 TRBV27 CASSQNRKRNEQFF TGTGCCAGCAGTCAAAACAGAAAACGGAATGAGCAGTTCTTC
. . TRBJ1-6 TRBV2 CASSAEINSPLHF TGTGCCAGCAGTGCAGAGATTAATTCACCCCTCCACTTT
TRBD1 once TRBJ1-4 TRBV7-9 CASSARGTAPNEKLFF TGTGCCAGCAGCGCGCGTGGGACAGCGCCTAATGAAAAACTGTTTTTT
. . TRBJ2-1 TRBV4-1 CASSQRVGRDNEQFF TGCGCCAGCAGCCAGAGGGTCGGTAGGGACAATGAGCAGTTCTTC
TRBD1 . TRBJ1-1 TRBV18 CASSPRQGSMNTEAFF TGTGCCAGCTCACCTAGACAGGGAAGCATGAACACTGAAGCTTTCTTT
. . TRBJ1-2 TRBV7-8 CASSFGRTDYGYTF TGTGCCAGCAGCTTTGGACGGACAGACTATGGCTACACCTTC
. once TRBJ1-6 TRBV7-9 CASRPNRSQDSPLHF TGTGCCAGCAGACCCAACAGGAGCCAAGATTCACCCCTCCACTTT
TRBD1 . TRBJ2-2 TRBV30 CAWRDRGTGELFF TGTGCCTGGAGGGACAGGGGGACCGGGGAGCTGTTTTTT
. medium-sized TRBJ1-1 TRBV7-9 CASSLGITNTEAFF TGTGCCAGCAGCTTAGGCATAACGAACACTGAAGCTTTCTTT
TRBD2 . TRBJ2-5 TRBV10-2 CASTRLAGAQETQYF TGCGCCAGCACCCGACTAGCGGGGGCCCAAGAGACCCAGTACTTC
TRBD1 . TRBJ1-5 TRBV28 CASRPTGDGQPQHF TGTGCCAGCAGACCGACAGGGGACGGTCAGCCCCAGCATTTT
TRBD2 . TRBJ2-1 TRBV7-9 CASSLVRLAGINEQFF TGTGCCAGCAGCTTAGTTCGACTAGCGGGGATCAATGAGCAGTTCTTC
. . TRBJ1-2 TRBV19 CASSKRTLGENYGYTF TGTGCCAGTAGTAAGAGGACTCTGGGGGAAAACTATGGCTACACCTTC
TRBD2 . TRBJ2-5 TRBV15 CATSMGGAGPQETQYF TGTGCCACCAGCATGGGGGGAGCGGGGCCACAAGAGACCCAGTACTTC
. . TRBJ1-1 TRBV27 CASSFGVLTEAFF TGTGCCAGCAGTTTCGGAGTCCTCACTGAAGCTTTCTTT
TRBD1 once TRBJ2-7 TRBV5-4 CASSTDRGIYEQYF TGTGCCAGCAGCACGGACAGGGGGATATACGAGCAGTACTTC
TRBD1 . TRBJ1-4 TRBV5-4 CASSLVGAGGLGEKLFF TGTGCCAGCAGCTTGGTCGGGGCAGGGGGCCTTGGCGAAAAACTGTTTTTT
TRBD1 few TRBJ1-1 TRBV30 CAWRSQGQGTRRNTEAFF TGTGCCTGGAGGTCCCAGGGACAGGGAACGAGGAGGAACACTGAAGCTTTCTTT
TRBD1 . TRBJ2-2 TRBV11-3 CASSPQDRGTGELFF TGTGCCAGCAGCCCCCAGGACAGGGGCACCGGGGAGCTGTTTTTT
TRBD1 . TRBJ1-1 TRBV7-9 CASSPGGQGGSEAFF TGTGCCAGCAGCCCCGGAGGACAGGGGGGAAGTGAAGCTTTCTTT